The 23 T cell receptor beta chains below were found in one sample sequenced in a study of cytomegalovirus exposure and HLA in healthy donors. PCR was performed using 60 Vbeta and 13 Jbeta primers. Profiled with immunoSEQ multiplex PCR; TCRdb holds only in-frame clones, not every one. The sample shows about 40,000 clones, about 80% of them seen only once. Sequenced material: PBMCs. The source is a young woman in good health and CMV-seropositive.

The chain recombines TRBV2 with TRBJ1-6, with D tentatively TRBD1 (5 bases). CDR3 length: 14 residues. Germline values: CDR1 SNHLY, CDR2 FYNNEI. Trimming cost V 7 bases and J 1 base, with 8 bases left between them. The chain's CDR3 is CASTGVSYNSPLHF. The CDR3 nucleotides are TGTGCCAGCACGGGGGTTTCCTATAATTCACCCCTCCACTTT.

The chain is built from TRBV10-2 and TRBJ1-5, with 8 bases fitting TRBD1. The CDR3 has 15 amino acids. J lost 7 bases, V lost 4 bases, and 9 bases had no gene match. CDR1 and CDR2 from the germline V gene are WSHSY and SAAADI. DNA of the CDR3: TGCGCCAGCAGTGGGCAGGGGGCCCCTGGGCAGCCCCAGCATTTT. Residues: CASSGQGAPGQPQHF.

The genes are TRBV19 and TRBJ2-1, with 9 nucleotides matching TRBD2. This CDR3 spans 16 amino acids. The germline V gene has CDR1 LNHDA and CDR2 SQIVND (reference sequence). V gave up 6 bases and J gave up 2 bases; unmatched junction bases: 8. CDR3 nucleotides: TGTGCCAGTAGCCCCGTGGGCGGGGGGGCCTACAATGAGCAGTTCTTC. This encodes CASSPVGGGAYNEQFF.

In the case of this clone: Germline is not matched at one junction end, which may reflect a read error. V usage is TRBV7-7 and J usage is TRBJ2-1; 8 bases are shared with TRBD2. Germline V gene data show CDR1 as SSHAT and CDR2 as FNYEAQ (reference sequence). There are 14 residues in the CDR3. The CDR3 loop reads CASSLAGRPNEQFF. CDR3 DNA: TGTGCTAGCAGCTTAGCGGGGCGACCCAATGAGCAGTTCTTC.

This rearrangement joins TRBV2 to TRBJ2-1; D might be TRBD1 (6 bases). Germline V gives CDR1 SNHLY, CDR2 FYNNEI. Trimming removed 1 base at V and 6 bases at J, with 7 bases between. The length of the CDR3 is 13 residues. The CDR3 nucleotides are TGTGCCAGCAGTGAAGACAGGGTCAATGAGCAGTTCTTC. It is translated as CASSEDRVNEQFF.

The chain recombines TRBV6-5 with TRBJ1-2; 9 bases are a match to TRBD1. This CDR3 comprises 14 residues. V shed 6 bases, J shed 7 bases, and the junction held 9 bases outside the gene matches. CDR1 is MNHEY, CDR2 SVGAGI, per germline. CDR3 amino acids: CASSPLGTGFGYTF. The CDR3 nucleotides read TGTGCCAGCAGCCCTCTGGGGACAGGGTTTGGCTACACCTTC.

The chain carries TRBV6-6 and TRBJ2-2, with 11 bases matching TRBD1. With V trimmed by 2 bases and J by 6 bases, 5 bases remained unmatched. Germline values: CDR1 MNHNY, CDR2 SVGAGI (reference sequence). The CDR3 length is 16 residues. CDR3 bases: TGTGCCAGCAGTTACCCAGGACAGGGGGCCCCCGGGGAGCTGTTTTTT. This sequence encodes CASSYPGQGAPGELFF.

The rearrangement links TRBV6-1 to TRBJ1-3; 7 bases fit TRBD1. CDR1 is MNHNS, CDR2 SASEGT, per germline. This CDR3 contains 15 residues. V shed 2 bases and J 4 bases; nucleotides not matched to a gene: 5. DNA for the CDR3: TGTGCCAGCAGTGAACTGGGACAGCTCGGAAACACCATATATTTT. It is translated as CASSELGQLGNTIYF.

This chain links TRBV7-3 with TRBJ2-5; 10 bases map to TRBD2. CDR3 length: 15 residues. With 4 bases clipped from V and 5 bases from J, the junction kept 7 bases outside the gene matches. Germline CDR1 and CDR2: SGHTA and FQGTGA. CDR3 region: CASSSGTSALETQYF. The CDR3 DNA is TGTGCCAGCAGCTCGGGGACTAGCGCGTTGGAGACCCAGTACTTC.

The V and J genes are TRBV7-2 and TRBJ1-2; 10 nucleotides line up with TRBD1. The CDR3 consists of 13 residues. Germline CDR1 and CDR2: SGHTA and FQGNSA. V was pared by 4 bases and J by 10 bases, with 6 bases of the junction left unmatched. The CDR3 nucleotides read TGTGCCAGCAGCTCGAGAGGACAGGGGGTCTACACCTTC. It yields the protein CASSSRGQGVYTF.

The CDR3 coding sequence is TGTGCCAGCAGTTCCCAGGGGGCTGGGGCCAACGTCCTGACTTTC. Encoded protein: CASSSQGAGANVLTF. The chain recombines TRBV27 with TRBJ2-6, with TRBD1 matching 7 bases. The V gene's germline CDR1 is MNHEY and CDR2 SMNVEV (reference sequence). The V segment lost 4 bases and the J segment 2 bases; nucleotides outside the gene matches: 2. CDR3 size: 15 residues.

About this clone itself: The junction differs from germline at one of its ends, possibly a read error. The chain uses TRBV9 and TRBJ1-2, with TRBD1 identical over 8 bases. This CDR3 region has 19 residues. CDR1 and CDR2 from the germline V gene are SGDLS and YYNGEE. CDR3 sequence reads: CASSQNIQTHQGAAYGCTF. CDR3 bases: TGTGCCAGCAGCCAAAATATACAAACCCATCAGGGGGCGGCCTATGGCTGCACCTTC.

V usage is TRBV5-1 and J usage is TRBJ2-7, with TRBD1 matching 7 bases. Germline V lookup: CDR1 SGHRS, CDR2 YFSETQ. The length of the CDR3 is 13 residues. Trimming removed 5 bases from V and 2 bases from J; junction bases left unmatched: 4. The CDR3 DNA is TGCGCCAGCAGGGGACAGCCTACCTACGAGCAGTACTTC. This gives the protein CASRGQPTYEQYF.

This chain links TRBV7-8 with TRBJ1-1; TRBD1 aligns across 12 bases. The ends lost 5 bases at V and 5 bases at J; junction bases unmatched: 15. From germline, CDR1 is SGHVS and CDR2 FQNEAQ. This CDR3 has 18 residues. This chain's CDR3 is CASSRRGGTGGGGTEAFF. DNA of the CDR3: TGTGCCAGCAGCCGACGGGGGGGGACAGGGGGCGGTGGGACTGAAGCTTTCTTT.

The chain carries TRBV6-6 and TRBJ2-7; 12 positions agree with TRBD2. V gave up 6 bases and J gave up 4 bases; unmatched junction bases: 7. The CDR3 is 15 residues long. CDR1 and CDR2 (germline): MNHNY, SVGAGI (reference sequence). CDR3 nucleotide sequence: TGTGCCAGCAGCCCCGGGACTAGCGGGTTTTACGAGCAGTACTTC. Protein product: CASSPGTSGFYEQYF.

The rearrangement joins TRBV19 to TRBJ2-7; D is perhaps TRBD2 (6 bases). The CDR3 runs 15 residues. The germline V gene encodes CDR1 LNHDA and CDR2 SQIVND (reference sequence). The V end was cut by 7 bases, the J end by 3 bases, with 19 bases between. The DNA for the CDR3 is TGTGCCAGTATAGGCCCCGGGATCGGGGGCTACGAGCAGTACTTC. Translation gives CASIGPGIGGYEQYF.

The chain couples TRBV4-1 to TRBJ1-1, with a tentative D call TRBD1 (5 bases). The germline CDR1 and CDR2 sequences are MGHRA and YSYEKL. The V and J ends lost 3 bases and 0 bases respectively, with 14 bases between them. The CDR3 length is 16 residues. The CDR3 here is CASSHSRETMNTEAFF. The CDR3 DNA reads as TGCGCCAGCAGCCACTCCAGGGAAACTATGAACACTGAAGCTTTCTTT.

The J gene is TRBJ2-7, the V gene TRBV4-2; D perhaps matches TRBD2 (5 bases). The V gene lost 3 bases and the J gene lost 1 base, with 13 bases spanning the gap. Germline V CDR1 and CDR2: LGHNA, YNFKEQ. This CDR3 contains 15 residues. In DNA, the CDR3 is TGTGCCAGCAGCCAGGGAGAATCCGCTTCCTACGAGCAGTACTTC. Its protein product is CASSQGESASYEQYF.

The rearrangement joins TRBV4-1 to TRBJ2-1; TRBD2 matches at 9 bases. Per germline, CDR1 MGHRA and CDR2 YSYEKL. The CDR3 extends over 17 amino acids. J gave up 9 bases and V 0 bases, and 12 bases lay outside the gene matches. The CDR3 reads CASSQDSGGREGREQFF. CDR3 DNA: TGCGCCAGCAGCCAAGATTCTGGAGGGCGGGAGGGCCGTGAGCAGTTCTTC.

This clone appeared a single time. In DNA form, the CDR3 reads TGTGCCAGCAGCTTGGCGGATTGGCGGGGCGGCACAGATACGCAGTATTTT. Translated: CASSLADWRGGTDTQYF. The chain has TRBV5-4 and TRBJ2-3; the D gene is possibly TRBD2 (6 bases). CDR3 length: 17 amino acids. In germline, CDR1 is SGHNT, CDR2 YYREEE (reference sequence). The V end lost 0 bases, the J end lost 1 base, and 15 bases lay between the germline ends.

This clone was recorded once. The chain couples TRBV7-8 to TRBJ1-1, with a weak D call TRBD1 (5 bases). V lost 4 bases to trimming and J lost 4 bases, with 13 bases between them. The CDR3 runs to 14 residues. Germline loops: CDR1 SGHVS, CDR2 FQNEAQ. The CDR3 DNA reads as TGTGCCAGCAGCTGGGGGGGGGTGGGCACTGAAGCTTTCTTT. Amino acid sequence: CASSWGGVGTEAFF.

The rearrangement links TRBV9 to TRBJ2-3, with a possible D match to TRBD2 (5 bases). CDR3 size: 14 residues. The germline gives CDR1 SGDLS, CDR2 YYNGEE. Trimming pared 1 base from V and 2 bases from J, leaving 8 bases between. Written as DNA, the CDR3 is TGTGCCAGCAGCGTATGGGGAGCCACAGATACGCAGTATTTT. It encodes CASSVWGATDTQYF.

The chain is built from TRBV6-1 and TRBJ2-2; TRBD1 is a possible D gene (6 bases). CDR1 MNHNS and CDR2 SASEGT come from the germline V gene. The CDR3 is 15 residues long. V was shortened by 4 bases and J by 1 base, with 10 bases between the two germline ends. CDR3 amino acids: CASSAATGNTGELFF. The CDR3 bases are TGTGCCAGCAGTGCTGCGACAGGGAACACCGGGGAGCTGTTTTTT.